This is a list of T cell receptor beta chains from one sample in a study of tumor-infiltrating lymphocytes in primary liver carcinoma. TCRdb fed the multiplex PCR reads into MiXCR, producing one record per CDR3 protein. The sample lists fewer than 400,000 distinct CDR3 sequences; about three fifths were seen once. Material: peripheral blood. The receptors shown here come from a woman aged 25 to 39 with primary liver carcinoma and hepatitis B virus infection. Both conserved end residues are part of each CDR3.

v_call	j_call	cdr3_aa
TRBV11-2	TRBJ2-1	CASSPIAGVYNEQFF
TRBV29-1	TRBJ2-7	CSVASHSTYKQYF
TRBV11-1	TRBJ2-1	CASSLAAQRTHYNEQSF
TRBV5-4	TRBJ2-7	CASSFWDLGLYEQYF
TRBV13	TRBJ2-3	CASSLQGSSLRDTQYF
TRBV6-6	TRBJ1-2	CASRSKDGPFDGYTF
TRBV6-1	TRBJ1-2	CASSNSYLKANYGYTF
TRBV11-2	TRBJ2-3	CASSSERTTDTQYF
TRBV6-2/TRBV6-3	TRBJ2-6	CASSYSSGGSGAHVLTF
TRBV29-1	TRBJ1-1	CGASDRGNTEAFF
TRBV6-2/TRBV6-3	TRBJ2-3	CASSWTGLIDTQYF
TRBV5-6	TRBJ2-5	CASSGWDQKETQYF
TRBV11-2	TRBJ2-5	CASSPGRVQETQYF
TRBV28	TRBJ2-1	CASSHAGLAGNEQFF
TRBV4-2	TRBJ1-3	CASSSRLKYRGPDRRSGNTIYF
TRBV29-1	TRBJ2-1	CSVRSRDISYDEQFF
TRBV6-2/TRBV6-3	TRBJ2-1	CAGSWGTSVEQFF
TRBV6-2/TRBV6-3	TRBJ2-4	CAGLDGKTGGQCF
TRBV18	TRBJ2-1	CASSPPTGVNEQFF
TRBV11-1	TRBJ2-1	CASSDQADGTSNEQFF
TRBV6-1	TRBJ1-6	CASSGPGLSNSPLHF
TRBV6-5	TRBJ2-1	CASSRPLIGLHNEQFF
TRBV29-1	TRBJ2-5	CSVERGRETQYF
TRBV11-2	TRBJ2-1	CASSLDLRDEEQFF
TRBV6-1	TRBJ2-2	CASSPRWQGSGELFF
TRBV11-2	TRBJ2-1	CASSGEGKQFF
TRBV29-1	TRBJ2-1	CSVGGTGVEQFF
TRBV6-6	TRBJ1-5	CASSYAGQNQPQHF
TRBV12-5	TRBJ2-3	CASGLEPTDTQYF
TRBV4-3	TRBJ2-5	CASSQDGQGVKTQYF
TRBV6-5	TRBJ2-3	CASSYRVSTDTQCF
TRBV5-4	TRBJ2-3	CDSSVDEHPPPTDTQYF
TRBV28	TRBJ2-7	CASRASRYEQYF
TRBV11-2	TRBJ2-3	CASSLRRDTQYF
TRBV7-8	TRBJ2-1	CASSLTSGPSYNEQFF
TRBV2	TRBJ2-2	CASSRSTSGRAAGELFF
TRBV24-1	TRBJ1-2	CATSQGFNYGYTF
TRBV5-1	TRBJ2-3	CASSLGVNPFTDTQYF
TRBV7-9	TRBJ2-5	CASSHTGTVGIWF
TRBV4-2	TRBJ1-1	CASSQRATGGTEAFF
TRBV13	TRBJ2-1	CVSSPRGQGTYNEQFF
TRBV30	TRBJ1-1	CAWSGVTEAFF
TRBV7-8	TRBJ1-5	CASSLGGTPQSQHF
TRBV6-5	TRBJ2-3	CASSPTSPVTDTQYF
TRBV6-2/TRBV6-3	TRBJ1-2	CASNFPRDTGVAGYTF
TRBV5-8	TRBJ2-1	CASSFSTGGSYNEQFF
TRBV29-1	TRBJ2-7	CSVAPGTAGSYEQYF
TRBV14	TRBJ1-3	CASSQARTIYF
TRBV6-5	TRBJ2-4	CASSPYIAGHLTHLAKNIQYF
TRBV12-3/TRBV12-4	TRBJ1-5	CVSSTGTARPQHF
TRBV12-3/TRBV12-4	TRBJ2-7	CASSSGDRTYTPPGLYF
TRBV28	TRBJ2-3	CASTDSDTDTQYF
TRBV28	TRBJ2-1	CASSSARNEQFF
TRBV12-3/TRBV12-4	TRBJ1-1	CASSLWRGGEAFF
TRBV6-1	TRBJ2-1	CASRLSGMGNEQFF
TRBV4-3	TRBJ1-4	CASSQDQTALRVLFF
TRBV28	TRBJ2-1	CASRPEPGSDEQFF
TRBV5-6	TRBJ2-7	CVSSLMGTGYEQYF